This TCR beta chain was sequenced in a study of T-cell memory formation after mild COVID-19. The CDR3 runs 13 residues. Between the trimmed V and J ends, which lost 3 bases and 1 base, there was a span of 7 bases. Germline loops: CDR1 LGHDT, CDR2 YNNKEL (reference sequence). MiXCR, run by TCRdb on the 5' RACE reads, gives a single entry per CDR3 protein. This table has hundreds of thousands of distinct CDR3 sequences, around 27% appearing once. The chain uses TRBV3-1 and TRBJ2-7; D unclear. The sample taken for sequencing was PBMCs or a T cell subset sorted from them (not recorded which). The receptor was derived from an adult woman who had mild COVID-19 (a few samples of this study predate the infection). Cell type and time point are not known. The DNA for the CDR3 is TGTGCCAGCAGCCAGCTCCTTTCCTACGAGCAGTACTTC. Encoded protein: CASSQLLSYEQYF.